This T cell receptor (beta chain) was captured in a study of control samples from healthy donors and cancer patients. Clones were sequenced by immunoSEQ multiplex PCR, and TCRdb holds only the in-frame ones, with some missing. The table shows about 180,000 clones, with around nine tenths occurring only once. In germline, CDR1 is GTSNPN, CDR2 SVGIG (reference sequence). This CDR3 contains 14 residues. Losses at the gene ends were 4 bases for V and 4 bases for J; bases not matched to a gene: 6. The TCR originated in a man in his thirties or forties in good health. This chain joins TRBV30 and TRBJ2-2; 7 positions match TRBD2. Sequenced: blood. The CDR3 region is CAWIGGRGTGELFF. The CDR3 nucleotides are TGTGCCTGGATCGGGGGGAGGGGCACCGGGGAGCTGTTTTTT.